This TCR beta chain was profiled in a study of identical twins. TCRdb recomputed calls from the 5' RACE reads with MiXCR, one row per CDR3 protein. The table shows roughly 540,000 distinct CDR3 sequences, with less than 25% occurring only once. The CDR3 is 14 amino acids. The germline V gene encodes CDR1 KGHSH and CDR2 LQKENI. Germline trimming cut 3 bases from V and 8 bases from J; bases unmatched to any gene: 6. This sample also belongs to another study, concerning T cells expressing NK-cell markers.

The rearrangement links TRBV18 to TRBJ1-4; 7 bases are a match to TRBD1. The sequence was collected from a woman younger than 30 in good health. Sequencing was carried out using CD4+ T cells sorted from blood. The CDR3 nucleotides read TGTGCCAGCTCACCCTGGAGGGACAGCGAAAAACTGTTTTTT. Translating it yields CASSPWRDSEKLFF.